These 16 T cell receptor beta chains share one sample of origin, sequenced in a study of blood T cell repertoires in COVID-19. Assay: immunoSEQ multiplex PCR; the TCRdb copy retains only in-frame clones and omits some. Here the sample spans roughly 150,000 clones, about 86% being singletons. The sample consisted of PBMCs or T cells enriched from blood (not recorded which). These receptors originate from a man in his fifties or sixties who had recovered from COVID-19.

The chain has TRBV5-6 and TRBJ1-3, with no clear D. The germline V and J ends were trimmed by 4 bases and 0 bases, with 11 bases remaining between them. This CDR3 is 15 amino acids long. Germline-derived CDR1 and CDR2 are SGHDT and YYEEEE. This chain's CDR3 is CASSQELTSGNTIYF. CDR3 nucleotide sequence: TGTGCCAGCAGCCAGGAACTTACCTCTGGAAACACCATATATTTT.

CDR3 nucleotide sequence: TGTGCCAGCAGCGTAGAAAATTGGGGAGACGGAGATACGCAGTATTTT. Encoded protein: CASSVENWGDGDTQYF. This chain connects TRBV9 to TRBJ2-3, with D possibly being TRBD2 (5 bases). The CDR3 is 16 amino acids. Germline assignment: CDR1 SGDLS and CDR2 YYNGEE. Trimming cost V 0 bases and J 5 bases, with 16 bases left between them.

This chain connects TRBV7-2 to TRBJ1-1, with D perhaps matching TRBD1 (5 bases). Trimming left V 4 bases short and J 1 base short, with 10 bases between. The germline CDR1 and CDR2 sequences are SGHTA and FQGNSA. This CDR3 contains 14 residues. The CDR3 here is CASSSQGRNTEAFF. CDR3 DNA sequence: TGTGCCAGCAGCTCCCAGGGTCGGAACACTGAAGCTTTCTTT.

The CDR3, as DNA: TGTGCCAGCAGCTTGAGGGGGGGCTCGAGTGGCTACACCTTC. Encoded protein: CASSLRGGSSGYTF. The chain is built from TRBV5-4 and TRBJ1-2, with a weak D call TRBD1 (6 bases). CDR3 length: 14 residues. Germline CDR1 and CDR2: SGHNT and YYREEE (reference sequence). Trimming took 1 base from V and 7 from J, leaving 14 bases between them.

This chain uses TRBV2 with TRBJ1-1; 10 bases line up with TRBD1. The CDR3 contains 15 residues. Germline loops: CDR1 SNHLY, CDR2 FYNNEI. V dropped 5 bases and J dropped 4; count of bases not matched to a gene: 7. The CDR3, as DNA: TGTGCCAGCAGTTTGGACAGGGGGGCGGGCACTGAAGCTTTCTTT. Its protein product is CASSLDRGAGTEAFF.

The rearrangement links TRBV7-9 to TRBJ2-3; TRBD1 matches at 7 bases. The germline V gene has CDR1 SEHNR and CDR2 FQNEAQ (reference sequence). The V segment lost 4 bases and the J segment 3 bases; nucleotides outside the gene matches: 4. This CDR3 has 14 residues. The CDR3: CASSSTGSTDTQYF. The CDR3 DNA reads as TGTGCCAGCAGCTCGACAGGGTCTACAGATACGCAGTATTTT.

The chain links TRBV5-1 to TRBJ1-2; D call uncertain. Germline V CDR1 and CDR2: SGHRS, YFSETQ. Trimming shortened V by 5 bases and J by 6 bases, and 11 bases separated the two germline ends. This CDR3 has 12 amino acids. The CDR3 DNA sequence: TGCGCCAGCAGGACACAGTTGGATGGCTACACCTTC. Translated: CASRTQLDGYTF.

This clone has just one count. The chain is built from TRBV7-9 and TRBJ2-2; 7 bases map to TRBD1. Germline lookup yields CDR1 SEHNR and CDR2 FQNEAQ (reference sequence). The CDR3 covers 16 residues. Losses at the gene ends were 2 bases for V and 4 bases for J; bases not matched to a gene: 7. The CDR3 DNA follows: TGTGCCAGCAGCTTAAACCGGGACAGCCTCACCGGGGAGCTGTTTTTT. It codes for CASSLNRDSLTGELFF.

The chain combines TRBV19 with TRBJ2-3, with 9 bases aligning to TRBD2. Unmatched junction bases numbered 9, after V lost 6 bases and J lost 5 bases. The CDR3 runs 15 residues. Germline V gives CDR1 LNHDA, CDR2 SQIVND (reference sequence). The CDR3 here is CASRSLAGGQDTQYF. CDR3 nucleotides: TGTGCCAGTAGATCCCTCGCGGGGGGGCAAGATACGCAGTATTTT.

This clone has a handful of counts. The junction departs from germline at one end; a sequencing error may be responsible. The rearrangement links TRBV6-4 to TRBJ1-2, with 8 nucleotides matching TRBD1. The CDR3 is made up of 14 amino acids. Germline V gives CDR1 MRHNA, CDR2 SNTAGT. The CDR3 region is CASSDWNRDRRIVF. As DNA, the CDR3 is TGTGCCAGCAGTGACTGGAACCGGGACAGGCGAATCGTCTTC.

The chain recombines TRBV2 with TRBJ1-1; D is perhaps TRBD1 (6 bases). Trimming cost V 8 bases and J 6 bases, with 13 bases left between them. Per the germline V gene, CDR1 is SNHLY and CDR2 is FYNNEI. The CDR3 has 12 residues. CDR3 DNA sequence: TGTGCCAGCCGGCAGGGGAGCGCTGAAGCTTTCTTT. Encoded protein: CASRQGSAEAFF.

The chain couples TRBV29-1 to TRBJ2-3; 9 bases fit TRBD2. The CDR3 runs to 16 residues. Trimming took 4 bases from V and 1 from J; bases not matched to a gene: 9. Looked up from germline, CDR1 is SQVTM and CDR2 is ANQGSEA. The chain's CDR3 is CSVAGRAGGRTDTQYF. CDR3 nucleotides: TGCAGCGTTGCCGGGCGAGCGGGGGGCCGCACAGATACGCAGTATTTT.

The count of this clone is one. The chain couples TRBV27 to TRBJ1-1; 7 nucleotides match TRBD1. The CDR3 is 14 amino acids. V lost 5 bases, J lost 2 bases, and 5 bases stayed unmatched. Germline V lookup: CDR1 MNHEY, CDR2 SMNVEV (reference sequence). The CDR3 reads CASSKQGINTEAFF. As DNA, the CDR3 is TGTGCCAGCAGTAAACAGGGGATTAACACTGAAGCTTTCTTT.

J is TRBJ2-2 and V is TRBV6-5; D is perhaps TRBD2 (6 bases). Germline assignment: CDR1 MNHEY and CDR2 SVGAGI. The CDR3 runs 15 residues. The V end lost 2 bases, the J end lost 1 base, and 8 bases lay between the germline ends. CDR3 sequence reads: CASSYGRKNTGELFF. The DNA of the CDR3 is TGTGCCAGCAGTTACGGGAGGAAGAACACCGGGGAGCTGTTTTTT.

The genes are TRBV4-2 and TRBJ1-4; TRBD1 agrees at 7 bases. The CDR3 length is 14 residues. CDR1 and CDR2 from the germline V gene are LGHNA and YNFKEQ. Trimming took 4 bases from V and 5 from J; bases not matched to a gene: 4. CDR3 loop: CASSPGQQNEKLFF. The CDR3 DNA reads TGTGCCAGCAGCCCGGGACAGCAGAATGAAAAACTGTTTTTT.

The J gene is TRBJ1-4, the V gene TRBV3-1 (or the pseudogene TRBV3-2); a weak D match, TRBD1 (5 bases). The CDR3 runs to 16 residues. With 0 bases removed from V and 6 bases from J, the gap between germline ends came to 14 bases. The germline V gene has CDR1 LGHDT and CDR2 YNNKEL (reference sequence). The CDR3 loop reads CASSQDFSRVDEKLFF. In DNA form, the CDR3 reads TGTGCCAGCAGCCAAGATTTTAGCAGGGTCGATGAAAAACTGTTTTTT.